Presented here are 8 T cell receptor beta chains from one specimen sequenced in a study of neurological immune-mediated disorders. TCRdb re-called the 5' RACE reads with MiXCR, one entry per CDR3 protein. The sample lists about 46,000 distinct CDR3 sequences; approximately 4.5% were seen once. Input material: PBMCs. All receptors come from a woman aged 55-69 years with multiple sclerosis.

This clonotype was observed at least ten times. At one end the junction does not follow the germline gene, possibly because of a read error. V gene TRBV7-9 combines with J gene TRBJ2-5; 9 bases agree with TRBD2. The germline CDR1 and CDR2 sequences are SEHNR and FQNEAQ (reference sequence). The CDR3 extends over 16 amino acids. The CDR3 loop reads CASTLAGAGSEETQYF. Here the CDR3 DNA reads TGTGCCAGCACCTTAGCGGGGGCAGGATCTGAAGAGACCCAGTACTTC. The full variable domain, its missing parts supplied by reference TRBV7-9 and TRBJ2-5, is DTGVSQNPRHKITKRGQNVTFRCDPISEHNRLYWYRQTLGQGPEFLTYFQNEAQLEKSRLLSDRFSAERPKGSFSTLEIQRTEQGDSAMYLCASTLAGAGSEETQYFGPGTRLLVL.

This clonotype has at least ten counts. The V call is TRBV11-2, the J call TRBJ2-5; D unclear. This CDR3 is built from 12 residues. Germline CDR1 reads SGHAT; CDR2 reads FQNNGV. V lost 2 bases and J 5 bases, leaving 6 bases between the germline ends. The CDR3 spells CASSLNRETQYF. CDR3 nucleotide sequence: TGTGCCAGCAGCTTAAACCGTGAGACCCAGTACTTC.

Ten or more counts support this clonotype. CDR3 protein: CSASDTGARETQYF. CDR3 DNA: TGCAGTGCTAGTGATACGGGGGCGCGGGAGACCCAGTACTTC. The chain couples TRBV20-1 to TRBJ2-5, with D possibly called TRBD1 or TRBD2 (6 bases each). V lost 3 bases, J lost 5 bases, and 16 bases lay in between. The CDR3 contains 14 residues. CDR1 and CDR2 (germline): DFQATT, SNEGSKA (reference sequence).

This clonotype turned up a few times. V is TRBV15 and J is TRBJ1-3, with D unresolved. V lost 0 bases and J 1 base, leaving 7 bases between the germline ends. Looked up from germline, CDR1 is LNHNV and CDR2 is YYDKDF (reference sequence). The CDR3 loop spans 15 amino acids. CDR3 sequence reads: CATSRDLLSGNTIYF. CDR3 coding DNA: TGTGCCACCAGCAGAGATCTTTTGTCTGGAAACACCATATATTTT.

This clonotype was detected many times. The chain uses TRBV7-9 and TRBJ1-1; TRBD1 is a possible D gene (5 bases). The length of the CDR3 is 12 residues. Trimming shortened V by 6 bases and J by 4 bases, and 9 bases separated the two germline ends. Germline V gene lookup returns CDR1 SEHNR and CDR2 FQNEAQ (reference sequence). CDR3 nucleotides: TGTGCCAGCAGAGAACAGGTCACTGAAGCTTTCTTT. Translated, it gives CASREQVTEAFF.

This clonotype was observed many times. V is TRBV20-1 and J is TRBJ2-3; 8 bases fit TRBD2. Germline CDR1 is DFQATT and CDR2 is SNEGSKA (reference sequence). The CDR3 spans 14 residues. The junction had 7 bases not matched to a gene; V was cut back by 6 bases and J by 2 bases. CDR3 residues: CSALTSANTDTQYF. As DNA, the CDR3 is TGCAGTGCACTGACTAGCGCAAACACAGATACGCAGTATTTT.

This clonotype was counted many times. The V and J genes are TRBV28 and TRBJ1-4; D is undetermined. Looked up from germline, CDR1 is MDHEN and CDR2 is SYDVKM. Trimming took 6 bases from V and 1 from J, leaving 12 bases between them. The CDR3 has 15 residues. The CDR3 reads CASSIVAGTNEKLFF. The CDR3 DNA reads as TGTGCCAGCAGCATCGTTGCAGGAACTAATGAAAAACTGTTTTTT.

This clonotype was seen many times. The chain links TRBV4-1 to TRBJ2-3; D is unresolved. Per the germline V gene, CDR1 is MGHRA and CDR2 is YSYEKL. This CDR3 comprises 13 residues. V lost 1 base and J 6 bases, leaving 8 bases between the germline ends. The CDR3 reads CASSQVPLDTQYF. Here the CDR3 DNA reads TGCGCCAGCAGCCAAGTACCGTTGGATACGCAGTATTTT.